These 8 T cell receptor beta chains originate from one sample sequenced in a study of T cell repertoires in cytomegalovirus infection. TCRdb reprocessed the reads via MiXCR and lists one record per CDR3 protein. Altogether fewer than 550,000 distinct CDR3 sequences are present, over 9% being singletons, with the ten largest covering 10%. Source material: PBMCs. Receptors originate from a human donor in good health (CMV status not recorded). Some clones in this sample may be carry-over from other donors' samples.

Ten or more counts support this clonotype. The rearrangement joins TRBV7-2 to TRBJ2-3, with D hard to call. Trimming pared 0 bases from V and 3 bases from J, leaving 16 bases between. This CDR3 has 17 residues. Germline CDR1 and CDR2: SGHTA and FQGNSA. CDR3 nucleotide sequence: TGTGCCAGCAGCTTAGCGAGTTCGGGCTCCCCTACAGATACGCAGTATTTT. Its protein product is CASSLASSGSPTDTQYF.

This clonotype was counted between two and nine times. The rearrangement uses TRBV2 and TRBJ1-1; D uncertain. Germline V gives CDR1 SNHLY, CDR2 FYNNEI. The CDR3 consists of 17 residues. V was cut by 4 bases and J by 2 bases, with 20 bases left in between. The CDR3 DNA is TGTGCCAGCAGTGCCCCCGGCACCCTCCTCCGAAACACTGAAGCTTTCTTT. Protein: CASSAPGTLLRNTEAFF.

This clonotype appeared many times. Written as DNA, the CDR3 is TGTGCCAGCAGCCGGGAGGACAGGGTGGTGTATGGGCTAGGGATGAACACTGAAGCTTTCTTT. Translating it yields CASSREDRVVYGLGMNTEAFF. The chain links TRBV7-2 to TRBJ1-1; 8 positions agree with TRBD1. The CDR3 extends over 21 amino acids. Germline V gives CDR1 SGHTA, CDR2 FQGNSA. With 5 bases clipped from V and 0 bases from J, the junction kept 23 bases outside the gene matches. Filled out from reference TRBV7-2 and TRBJ1-1, the complete variable domain reads GAGVSQSPSNKVTEKGKDVELRCDPISGHTALYWYRQSLGQGLEFLIYFQGNSAPDKSGLPSDRFSAERTGGSVSTLTIQRTQQEDSAVYLCASSREDRVVYGLGMNTEAFFGQGTRLTVV.

The sample holds many counts of this clonotype. This chain joins TRBV7-2 and TRBJ2-7; TRBD1 agrees at 7 bases. Trimming cost V 8 bases and J 4 bases; bases outside gene matches: 5. CDR3 size: 12 residues. From germline, CDR1 is SGHTA and CDR2 FQGNSA. CDR3 loop: CASRQGEYEQYF. In DNA, the CDR3 is TGTGCCAGCCGGCAGGGGGAATACGAGCAGTACTTC.

The chain uses TRBV5-4 and TRBJ1-1, with a weak D call TRBD1 (5 bases). The CDR3 spans 15 residues. Trimming took off 4 bases at V and 3 bases at J, with 16 bases between the two ends. Looked up from germline, CDR1 is SGHNT and CDR2 is YYREEE (reference sequence). DNA of the CDR3: TGTGCCAGCAGCCCTGGTCCCTCCAGGGACACTGAAGCTTTCTTT. Residues: CASSPGPSRDTEAFF.

This clonotype came up many times. V is TRBV10-3 and J is TRBJ1-1, with D possibly matching TRBD1 (5 bases). Germline-derived CDR1 and CDR2 are ENHRY and SYGVKD. Trimming stripped 10 bases from V and 6 bases from J, with 21 bases between. This CDR3 has 14 amino acids. The CDR3 is CATSQVPERAEAFF. The DNA for the CDR3 is TGTGCCACATCACAGGTGCCGGAACGAGCTGAAGCTTTCTTT.

A word on this clonotype: A clone one base away is much larger, so this may be a read error. The conserved phenylalanine or tryptophan normally closing the CDR3 is absent here, so this likely arose from a read error. The chain carries TRBV25-1 and TRBJ1-2; TRBD1 matches 9 bases. V shed 6 bases, J shed 7 bases, and the junction held 12 bases outside the gene matches. The CDR3 length is 15 residues. Germline assignment: CDR1 MGHDK and CDR2 SYGVNS. The CDR3 nucleotides are TGTGCCAGCAGCGGACTGGGGGGACAGGGACTTGGCTACACCATC. This gives the protein CASSGLGGQGLGYTI.

This clonotype appeared many times. The genes are TRBV11-2 and TRBJ2-1; D gene uncertain. The ends were cut back, 2 bases at V and 5 bases at J, with 7 bases in the middle. The germline V gene has CDR1 SGHAT and CDR2 FQNNGV. The CDR3 contains 13 residues. CDR3 protein: CASSLKGHNEQFF. In DNA, the CDR3 is TGTGCCAGCAGCTTAAAAGGCCACAATGAGCAGTTCTTC. Complete variable domain (other parts from reference TRBV11-2 and TRBJ2-1): EAGVAQSPRYKIIEKRQSVAFWCNPISGHATLYWYQQILGQGPKLLIQFQNNGVVDDSQLPKDRFSAERLKGVDSTLKIQPAKLEDSAVYLCASSLKGHNEQFFGPGTRLTVL.